The present T cell receptor (beta chain) was sequenced within a study of blood T cells in healthy people across ages (dated by TCRdb to between 2014 and 2016). Describing the broader study: In model experiments, template switching captured about one uniquely barcoded TCR beta cDNA molecule for every two T cells. To track age-related changes in TCR beta repertoire diversity, the study relied on deep sequencing normalized with unique cDNA molecular identifiers. The donors were divided into four age groups: young (average about 16 years), middle-aged (approximately 41), aged (approximately 62) and long-lived (around 80). To avoid experimental bias, donors of different ages were distributed randomly across sequencing lanes. For two donors (one aged 18 to 30 and one aged 80 or older), the study analyzed two additional independent replicas of 1 million unique cDNA reads from the same blood draw. Overall study results and their limits: Estimates of total diversity based on one million sequenced T cells were considered lower bounds and underestimates. As age increased, observed TCR beta diversity per million T cells dropped in a roughly linear way, and a significant reduction was already evident by age 40. Conclusive comparison of naive and antigen-experienced compartments was prevented by the profiling of bulk unsorted PBMCs. There was a strong correlation between observed TCR beta diversity and the percentage of naive T cells measured by flow cytometry. The CMV infection status of donors was not known, potentially confounding age-related changes in expanded clonotypes. Compared with the aged group, more naive CD4+ T cells, fewer expanded clones and increased TCR diversity were shown by the long-lived group, suggesting age selection.

With respect to this clonotype: The antigen it binds to is not known. No per-base quality is available; no much larger clone lies one base away.

CDR1 SGHDN and CDR2 FVKESK are derived from the germline V gene. V loses 3 bases at its end and J loses 2 bases; junction bases beyond the gene matches: 6. From its cysteine to its phenylalanine, the CDR3 spans 15 amino acids. Only CDR3 DNA is held: 45 bases, read in frame from base 1. Library creation used 5' RACE. TCRdb lists the instrument as Illumina HiSeq 2500. A second PCR of about 7 to 12 cycles was run with a J-beta primer mix and a sample-barcoded 5' primer. A template-switch 5' adaptor carrying 12 random nucleotides introduced a unique molecular identifier onto each TCR beta cDNA molecule. At least 3 million CDR3-containing paired-end reads were obtained from each sample. The Mint cDNA synthesis kit, primed by a TRBC-specific oligonucleotide, was used to synthesize first-strand cDNA from all RNA. Following uracil-DNA glycosylase treatment, a first 18-cycle PCR with universal primers M1SS and BC2_uni_R was performed on all cDNA. The original pipeline was this. For normalization, 1 million high-quality reads, each with a distinct molecular identifier, were randomly selected from each sample. Instead of being binned into consensus sequences, reads with shared molecular identifiers were discarded. MiTCR, run with a Q25 quality threshold and the strictest error-elimination algorithm, handled CDR3 identification, clonotype clustering and error correction. A nonparametric unseen species model with Euler transformation was used to estimate lower-bound total TCR beta diversity. The raw public data were reprocessed by TCRdb itself: fastp quality trimming at Q25, MiXCR clonotype calling, in-frame beta chains only. One record per CDR3 amino acid sequence lists the most common genes and DNA. TCRdb assigned the V and J calls; the authors' analysis was not used. This sample lists around 710,000 distinct CDR3 sequences; roughly 47% were detected once. The top ten clones comprise 20% to 25% of the sample.

The donors were 40 or so Caucasian individuals from Russia, aged about 6 to 95 years, who were systemically healthy. Each donor gave approximately 9.3 milliliters of peripheral blood, collected into EDTA-treated Vacutainer tubes. Ficoll-Paque density-gradient centrifugation was used to isolate PBMCs, with at least 7 million per sample. Total RNA, at least 6 micrograms per sample, was extracted from PBMCs with Trizol reagent. Naive CD45RAhigh/CD27high T cell percentages were measured by flow cytometry on a PBMC aliquot from every donor. This chain joins TRBV14 to TRBJ2-5; TRBD2 aligns with 7 central bases. The TCR originated in a woman in her sixties or seventies in good health. Source material: blood. The DNA is as follows: TGTGCCAGCAGCCAGAACCCGGGACTACAAGAGACCCAGTACTTC. Its protein product is CASSQNPGLQETQYF. This CDR3, with the reference TRBV14 and TRBJ2-5 proteins standing in past its ends, gives the full variable domain EAGVTQFPSHSVIEKGQTVTLRCDPISGHDNLYWYRRVMGKEIKFLLHFVKESKQDESGMPNNRFLAERTGGTYSTLKVQPAELEDSGVYFCASSQNPGLQETQYFGPGTRLLVL.